A selection of T cell receptor beta chains follows, all from one sample in a study of post-analysis software for immune sequencing data. TCRdb used MiXCR to reprocess the PCR reads, holding one entry per CDR3 protein. The table records fewer than 850,000 distinct CDR3 sequences, approximately 30% of them present only once. Source material: blood. These receptors were obtained from a girl under 18 with multiple sclerosis. The CDR3 runs from the conserved cysteine through the conserved F or W. Each record gives: clone size, J gene, D gene, V gene, CDR3 protein, CDR3 DNA. The D gene is left open where the match is weak. Size tells how often a clone was seen (once, few, many) or the class of an expanded clone, and some rows leave it out.

size: -; J: TRBJ2-4; D: TRBD1; V: TRBV2; CDR3: CASNPRTGGPPPKNIQYF; DNA: TGTGCCAGCAACCCCCGGACAGGCGGCCCTCCGCCCAAAAACATTCAGTACTTC
size: -; J: TRBJ1-1; D: -; V: TRBV10-3; CDR3: CAIRGGLNTEAFF; DNA: TGTGCCATCAGAGGGGGGCTCAACACTGAAGCTTTCTTT
size: few; J: TRBJ2-6; D: -; V: TRBV2; CDR3: CASSVGAGPGANVLTF; DNA: TGTGCCAGCAGTGTCGGGGCAGGGCCTGGGGCCAACGTCCTGACTTTC
size: -; J: TRBJ2-5; D: -; V: TRBV5-1; CDR3: CASSLEAGVQGQYF; DNA: TGCGCCAGCAGCTTGGAAGCGGGAGTACAGGGGCAGTACTTC
size: -; J: TRBJ1-5; D: TRBD1; V: TRBV29-1; CDR3: CSARTGGGFGSNQPQHF; DNA: TGCAGCGCCCGGACAGGGGGCGGTTTTGGTAGCAATCAGCCCCAGCATTTT
size: many; J: TRBJ1-2; D: TRBD1; V: TRBV20-1; CDR3: CSARLGQGGGYGYTF; DNA: TGCAGTGCTAGACTTGGACAGGGTGGGGGCTATGGCTACACCTTC
size: many; J: TRBJ2-5; D: TRBD2; V: TRBV7-2; CDR3: CASSGTSGGETQYF; DNA: TGTGCCAGCAGCGGGACTAGCGGGGGGGAGACCCAGTACTTC
size: many; J: TRBJ2-3; D: TRBD2; V: TRBV18; CDR3: CASSPRISGSTDTQYF; DNA: TGTGCCAGCTCACCAAGGATTAGCGGGAGTACAGATACGCAGTATTTT
size: -; J: TRBJ2-1; D: TRBD1; V: TRBV7-9; CDR3: CASSEETGPDSNEQFF; DNA: TGTGCCAGCAGCGAGGAGACAGGGCCCGACTCCAATGAGCAGTTCTTC
size: -; J: TRBJ2-2; D: TRBD2; V: TRBV4-1; CDR3: CAGSLGLAGAWTGELFF; DNA: TGCGCCGGCAGCCTCGGACTAGCGGGGGCCTGGACCGGGGAGCTGTTTTTT
size: -; J: TRBJ1-3; D: -; V: TRBV4-3; CDR3: CASSQDRGVGNTIYF; DNA: TGCGCCAGCAGCCAAGATCGAGGGGTCGGAAACACCATATATTTT
size: -; J: TRBJ1-2; D: -; V: TRBV20-1; CDR3: CSARRGDYGYTF; DNA: TGCAGTGCCAGAAGGGGGGACTATGGCTACACCTTC
size: -; J: TRBJ2-7; D: TRBD1; V: TRBV6-6; CDR3: CASRPKPGQGKLYEQYF; DNA: TGTGCCAGCAGGCCTAAACCGGGACAGGGTAAATTATACGAGCAGTACTTC
size: few; J: TRBJ2-5; D: -; V: TRBV2; CDR3: CASSEGTPETQYF; DNA: TGTGCCAGCAGTGAAGGGACTCCTGAGACCCAGTACTTC
size: -; J: TRBJ2-1; D: -; V: TRBV6-1; CDR3: CASSFEITVHEQFF; DNA: TGTGCCAGCAGTTTTGAGATTACGGTCCATGAGCAGTTCTTC
size: -; J: TRBJ2-7; D: -; V: TRBV19; CDR3: CASSIEETEYNEQYF; DNA: TGTGCCAGTAGTATCGAGGAGACGGAGTACAATGAGCAGTACTTC
size: -; J: TRBJ1-5; D: -; V: TRBV20-1; CDR3: CSAIYRNDPSNQPQHF; DNA: TGCAGTGCTATTTACAGAAACGACCCTAGCAATCAGCCCCAGCATTTT
size: -; J: TRBJ2-5; D: -; V: TRBV13; CDR3: CARIPGNLRVVETQYF; DNA: TGTGCCAGGATCCCCGGTAACCTACGCGTCGTGGAGACCCAGTACTTC
size: -; J: TRBJ1-1; D: -; V: TRBV28; CDR3: CASSWVNPVNTEAFF; DNA: TGTGCCAGCAGTTGGGTTAACCCAGTGAACACTGAAGCTTTCTTT
size: few; J: TRBJ2-5; D: -; V: TRBV4-1; CDR3: CASSQGESSWNEQYF; DNA: TGCGCCAGCAGCCAAGGGGAGAGCAGTTGGAATGAGCAGTACTTC
size: -; J: TRBJ2-1; D: -; V: TRBV10-3; CDR3: CAIFTGVRDEQFF; DNA: TGTGCCATCTTCACGGGAGTGAGGGATGAGCAGTTCTTC
size: -; J: TRBJ2-1; D: TRBD2; V: TRBV5-5; CDR3: CASSLPGGKGQFF; DNA: TGTGCCAGCAGCCTACCGGGAGGAAAGGGGCAGTTCTTC
size: -; J: TRBJ2-3; D: -; V: TRBV5-1; CDR3: CASSFDLRADTQYF; DNA: TGCGCCAGCAGCTTTGACCTGCGGGCAGATACGCAGTATTTT
size: -; J: TRBJ1-1; D: -; V: TRBV20-1; CDR3: CSARGVRNTVAFF; DNA: TGCAGTGCTAGAGGGGTCAGGAACACTGTAGCTTTCTTT
size: few; J: TRBJ1-2; D: TRBD1; V: TRBV29-1; CDR3: CSVLLTGNYGYTF; DNA: TGCAGCGTTTTGTTGACAGGGAACTATGGCTACACCTTC
size: few; J: TRBJ2-3; D: TRBD2; V: TRBV14; CDR3: CASSQDRRLAALTSTDTQYF; DNA: TGTGCCAGCAGCCAAGACCGGCGACTAGCGGCGTTAACGAGCACAGATACGCAGTATTTT
size: -; J: TRBJ2-5; D: -; V: TRBV5-8; CDR3: CASSSRPGLETQYF; DNA: TGTGCCAGCAGCTCCCGACCAGGTCTAGAGACCCAGTACTTC
size: -; J: TRBJ2-1; D: -; V: TRBV10-3; CDR3: CAFGPAILNEQFF; DNA: TGTGCCTTCGGACCGGCCATCCTAAATGAGCAGTTCTTC
size: few; J: TRBJ2-1; D: TRBD2; V: TRBV7-2; CDR3: CASSLELAAYNEQFF; DNA: TGTGCCAGCAGCTTAGAACTAGCGGCCTACAATGAGCAGTTCTTC
size: many; J: TRBJ2-1; D: -; V: TRBV7-8; CDR3: CASSPNEQFF; DNA: TGTGCCAGCAGCCCCAATGAGCAGTTCTTC
size: -; J: TRBJ2-5; D: -; V: TRBV20-1; CDR3: CSARGLHLGMQETQYF; DNA: TGCAGTGCTAGAGGTCTCCACTTGGGCATGCAAGAGACCCAGTACTTC
size: -; J: TRBJ2-7; D: -; V: TRBV12-3/TRBV12-4; CDR3: CASSLDGGSLVEVEQYF; DNA: TGTGCCAGCAGTCTAGACGGGGGAAGCTTGGTAGAAGTGGAGCAGTACTTC
size: few; J: TRBJ2-5; D: TRBD2; V: TRBV20-1; CDR3: CSASLSGRETQYF; DNA: TGCAGTGCTAGCTTGAGCGGGAGGGAGACCCAGTACTTC
size: -; J: TRBJ2-7; D: TRBD1; V: TRBV6-6; CDR3: CASSGDRPGTTYEQYF; DNA: TGTGCCAGCAGCGGGGACAGGCCAGGCACTACCTACGAGCAGTACTTC
size: -; J: TRBJ1-4; D: -; V: TRBV7-2; CDR3: CASSEDGQGRAANEKLFF; DNA: TGTGCCAGCAGCGAAGACGGTCAGGGGAGAGCAGCTAATGAAAAACTGTTTTTT
size: -; J: TRBJ2-1; D: -; V: TRBV6-2/TRBV6-3; CDR3: CASRDARGALSEQFF; DNA: TGTGCCAGCAGGGACGCCAGGGGTGCATTGAGTGAGCAGTTCTTC
size: -; J: TRBJ1-4; D: -; V: TRBV7-9; CDR3: CASSRPEQASEKLFF; DNA: TGTGCCAGCAGCCGCCCGGAGCAGGCCTCAGAAAAACTGTTTTTT
size: -; J: TRBJ2-1; D: TRBD2; V: TRBV28; CDR3: CASSPPIKAGDPEQFF; DNA: TGTGCCAGCAGTCCACCCATCAAAGCGGGGGATCCTGAGCAGTTCTTC
size: -; J: TRBJ2-3; D: -; V: TRBV28; CDR3: CASSQTASTDTQYF; DNA: TGTGCCAGCAGTCAAACGGCTAGTACAGATACGCAGTATTTT
size: few; J: TRBJ2-7; D: -; V: TRBV20-1; CDR3: CSVVGGGNYEQYF; DNA: TGCAGTGTCGTGGGTGGCGGGAACTACGAGCAGTACTTC
size: -; J: TRBJ2-7; D: TRBD1; V: TRBV6-2/TRBV6-3; CDR3: CASSFRTGGTYEQYF; DNA: TGTGCCAGCAGTTTCCGGACAGGGGGAACCTACGAGCAGTACTTC
size: -; J: TRBJ1-2; D: TRBD1; V: TRBV15; CDR3: CATSRGQGANYGYTF; DNA: TGTGCCACCAGCAGAGGACAGGGTGCCAACTATGGCTACACCTTC